This TCR beta chain was recovered during a study of cytomegalovirus exposure and HLA in healthy donors. Primers for the PCR totalled 60 Vbeta and 13 Jbeta. Using immunoSEQ multiplex PCR, the repertoire was profiled, and TCRdb retains in-frame clones only, with some absent. Among about 200,000 clones listed, 85% were seen once. This clone was observed once. The CDR3 spans 14 residues. Germline CDR1 reads GTSNPN; CDR2 reads SVGIG (reference sequence). V trimming: 3 bases; J trimming: 3 bases; junction bases outside the gene matches: 6. Sequencing was performed on PBMCs. The chain combines TRBV30 with TRBJ2-7; TRBD2 matches at 9 bases. The receptor was derived from a woman in her forties or fifties in good health and CMV-seronegative. The CDR3 bases are TGTGCCTGGAGGGTAGCGGGAGAGAGCTACGAGCAGTACTTC. It codes for CAWRVAGESYEQYF.